Following are 20 T cell receptor beta chains from one sample sequenced in a study of T cells in localized non-small cell lung cancer. Data came from immunoSEQ multiplex PCR; TCRdb stores just in-frame clones and leaves some out. The profile shows fewer than 1,900 clones, approximately 20% of them singletons. The sample was lung tumor tissue, taken before any cancer treatment. These receptors all stem from a man aged 40 to 69 with stage III squamous cell lung carcinoma.

Relative to its sample, this clone is medium-sized. The J gene is TRBJ2-3, the V gene TRBV6-8; 11 bases line up with TRBD2. Germline V lookup: CDR1 MNHGY, CDR2 SAAAGT. The V gene end was trimmed by 8 bases and the J gene end by 6 bases; junction bases not matched to a gene: 7. The CDR3 totals 14 residues. CDR3 DNA sequence: TGTGCCAGCCGGCTAGCGGGGGGCCCCGATACGCAGTATTTT. It encodes CASRLAGGPDTQYF.

The V and J genes are TRBV11-3 and TRBJ2-7, with D uncertain. The germline V gene has CDR1 SGHNT and CDR2 YENEEA. V gave up 5 bases and J gave up 0 bases, with 11 bases separating them. The CDR3 consists of 14 residues. This chain's CDR3 is CASSDLRTSYEQYF. The CDR3 bases are TGTGCCAGCAGCGATTTAAGAACCTCCTACGAGCAGTACTTC. Supplemented by reference TRBV11-3 and TRBJ2-7, the full variable domain reads EAGVVQSPRYKIIEKKQPVAFWCNPISGHNTLYWYLQNLGQGPELLIRYENEEAVDDSQLPKDRFSAERLKGVDSTLKIQPAELGDSAVYLCASSDLRTSYEQYFGPGTRLTVT.

In its sample, this clone is medium-sized. V is TRBV6-8 and J is TRBJ2-1, with D possibly being TRBD2 (5 bases). V lost 10 bases, J lost 4 bases, and 17 bases lay in between. CDR3 length: 14 amino acids. Germline V gene lookup returns CDR1 MNHGY and CDR2 SAAAGT. Here the CDR3 DNA reads TGTGCCACGGGCAATAGCGAATCTTACAATGAGCAGTTCTTC. As protein: CATGNSESYNEQFF.

The genes are TRBV5-1 and TRBJ1-4, with D hard to call. Germline lookup yields CDR1 SGHRS and CDR2 YFSETQ. V dropped 1 base and J dropped 0 bases, with 13 bases sitting between them. CDR3 size: 17 residues. The CDR3 sequence: CASSLNSPLATNEKLFF. Written as DNA, the CDR3 is TGCGCCAGCAGCTTGAACTCCCCCTTAGCAACTAATGAAAAACTGTTTTTT.

The rearrangement uses TRBV11-3 and TRBJ1-1; D is uncertain. This CDR3 spans 14 amino acids. CDR1 is SGHNT, CDR2 YENEEA, per germline. Trimming removed 3 bases from V and 4 bases from J, with 12 bases in between. CDR3 nucleotides: TGTGCCAGCAGCTTGGGGATCTACTCCACTGAAGCTTTCTTT. As protein: CASSLGIYSTEAFF.

This clone is medium-sized (0.01 to 0.1%). This chain uses TRBV11-3 with TRBJ2-3, with TRBD1 matching over 9 bases. CDR3 length: 16 residues. CDR1 is SGHNT and CDR2 is YENEEA in the germline V gene. J gave up 3 bases and V 6 bases, and 10 bases lay outside the gene matches. The DNA of the CDR3 is TGTGCCAGCAGTTTTGCCGGGACAGGGAGTACAGATACGCAGTATTTT. This translates into CASSFAGTGSTDTQYF.

This chain links TRBV11-3 with TRBJ2-3; TRBD2 agrees at 8 bases. J gave up 1 base and V 2 bases, and 5 bases lay outside the gene matches. There are 16 residues in the CDR3. Per germline, CDR1 SGHNT and CDR2 YENEEA. The CDR3 coding sequence is TGTGCCAGCAGCTTAAGCAGACTAGCGCGCACAGATACGCAGTATTTT. This codes for CASSLSRLARTDTQYF.

This rearrangement joins TRBV9 to TRBJ2-3; D is ambiguous. Per the germline V gene, CDR1 is SGDLS and CDR2 is YYNGEE. The CDR3 has 14 amino acids. With 2 bases removed from V and 2 bases from J, the gap between germline ends came to 9 bases. The CDR3, as DNA: TGTGCCAGCAGCGTCTCCGTTTCCACAGATACGCAGTATTTT. Amino acid sequence: CASSVSVSTDTQYF.

This rearrangement joins TRBV7-4 to TRBJ2-2; no clear D gene. Germline loops: CDR1 SGHVT, CDR2 SQSDAQ. V lost 5 bases and J lost 2, with 12 bases in between. The CDR3 has 15 residues. In DNA, the CDR3 is TGTGCCAGCAGCCCTCGCCAGCCCAACACCGGGGAGCTGTTTTTT. Protein: CASSPRQPNTGELFF.

This clone is categorized as large. The chain employs TRBV19 and TRBJ1-1; D might be TRBD1 (6 bases). CDR3 length: 13 residues. The germline V and J ends were trimmed by 5 bases and 7 bases, with 14 bases remaining between them. Germline lookup yields CDR1 LNHDA and CDR2 SQIVND (reference sequence). The CDR3: CASSAPQGIEAFF. CDR3 in DNA: TGTGCCAGTAGTGCGCCTCAGGGGATTGAAGCTTTCTTT.

This clone rates as medium-sized. V is TRBV7-7 and J is TRBJ1-2; TRBD1 matches 7 bases. The V gene's germline CDR1 is SSHAT and CDR2 FNYEAQ (reference sequence). The CDR3 has 17 amino acids. Unmatched junction bases numbered 11, after V lost 3 bases and J lost 1 base. The CDR3, as DNA: TGTGCCAGCAGCTTTGGAGGGGGCTCAGGATTTAACTATGGCTACACCTTC. Translating it yields CASSFGGGSGFNYGYTF. Full variable domain (remainder filled in from reference TRBV7-7 and TRBJ1-2): GAGVSQSPRYKVTKRGQDVTLRCDPISSHATLYWYQQALGQGPEFLTYFNYEAQPDKSGLPSDRFSAERPEGSISTLTIQRTEQRDSAMYRCASSFGGGSGFNYGYTFGSGTRLTVV.

The chain uses TRBV11-3 and TRBJ1-1, with a possible D match to TRBD1 (6 bases). CDR1 is SGHNT and CDR2 is YENEEA in the germline V gene. The CDR3 runs 14 residues. With 1 base removed from V and 14 bases from J, the gap between germline ends came to 20 bases. CDR3 sequence (DNA): TGTGCCAGCAGCTTAGGACGCGGACAGACCACAGTATTCTTT. Translated: CASSLGRGQTTVFF.

This sequence joins TRBV11-3 and TRBJ2-7; 10 bases align to TRBD1. The CDR3 loop spans 16 amino acids. V trimming: 4 bases; J trimming: 5 bases; junction bases outside the gene matches: 11. The germline gives CDR1 SGHNT, CDR2 YENEEA. The CDR3 DNA is TGTGCCAGCAGCTGGCCGCGGAGGGACAGGGGAGACGAGCAGTACTTC. Amino acids: CASSWPRRDRGDEQYF. Based on the CDR3 plus reference TRBV11-3 and TRBJ2-7, the full variable domain is EAGVVQSPRYKIIEKKQPVAFWCNPISGHNTLYWYLQNLGQGPELLIRYENEEAVDDSQLPKDRFSAERLKGVDSTLKIQPAELGDSAVYLCASSWPRRDRGDEQYFGPGTRLTVT.

The rearrangement joins TRBV19 to TRBJ1-2, with a tentative D call TRBD1 (5 bases). Per the germline V gene, CDR1 is LNHDA and CDR2 is SQIVND (reference sequence). V shed 8 bases and J shed 6 bases, with 19 bases lying between them. This CDR3 comprises 14 residues. CDR3 coding DNA: TGTGCCAGTTCCTCGGGTAGGGGCTCAGATGGCTACACCTTC. Protein product: CASSSGRGSDGYTF.

This clone was seen a few times. The chain combines TRBV9 with TRBJ2-1; 7 bases align to TRBD2. With 0 bases clipped from V and 5 bases from J, the junction kept 2 bases outside the gene matches. The CDR3 has 14 amino acids. Germline-derived CDR1 and CDR2 are SGDLS and YYNGEE. CDR3 nucleotides: TGTGCCAGCAGCGTAGGACTAGCCAACAATGAGCAGTTCTTC. Translated, it gives CASSVGLANNEQFF. Combining the CDR3 with reference TRBV9 and TRBJ2-1 gives the whole variable domain DSGVTQTPKHLITATGQRVTLRCSPRSGDLSVYWYQQSLDQGLQFLIQYYNGEERAKGNILERFSAQQFPDLHSELNLSSLELGDSALYFCASSVGLANNEQFFGPGTRLTVL.

By proportion, this clone is medium-sized. This chain links TRBV6-8 with TRBJ2-3; D might be TRBD2 (6 bases). The germline gives CDR1 MNHGY, CDR2 SAAAGT. The V gene lost 6 bases and the J gene lost 0 bases, with 16 bases spanning the gap. The CDR3 contains 16 residues. The CDR3: CASSGGIFASTDTQYF. For the CDR3, the DNA is TGTGCCAGCAGCGGGGGTATCTTCGCTAGCACAGATACGCAGTATTTT.

This clone counts as large. The chain combines TRBV6-8 with TRBJ1-2; 7 bases fit TRBD1. CDR1 and CDR2 from the germline V gene are MNHGY and SAAAGT. The CDR3 contains 16 residues. Trimming at V came to 2 bases and at J to 8 bases, leaving 14 bases not matched to a gene. The chain's CDR3 is CASSYVGGGGPRGYTF. The CDR3 DNA reads as TGTGCCAGCAGTTACGTTGGTGGAGGGGGCCCTAGGGGCTACACCTTC.

The chain uses TRBV14 and TRBJ2-5; 9 bases align to TRBD2. V trimming: 1 base; J trimming: 0 bases; junction bases outside the gene matches: 6. The CDR3 is 17 amino acids. CDR1 and CDR2 (germline): SGHDN, FVKESK. The CDR3 is CASSQVGTSWYQETQYF. The CDR3 nucleotides read TGTGCCAGCAGCCAAGTGGGGACTAGCTGGTACCAAGAGACCCAGTACTTC.

This clone was seen a few times. The J gene is TRBJ1-6, the V gene TRBV11-3; D possibly corresponds to TRBD1 (5 bases). Trimming took 7 bases from V and 9 from J, leaving 25 bases between them. The CDR3 runs to 17 residues. CDR1 is SGHNT and CDR2 is YENEEA in the germline V gene. The CDR3 protein is CASNIWGMGRAGSPLHF. The CDR3 DNA reads TGTGCCAGCAATATATGGGGCATGGGCAGGGCTGGTTCACCCCTCCACTTT.

J is TRBJ1-2 and V is TRBV19; D unresolved. Germline V lookup: CDR1 LNHDA, CDR2 SQIVND (reference sequence). The CDR3 runs to 15 residues. V dropped 0 bases and J dropped 2 bases, with 10 bases sitting between them. CDR3 coding DNA: TGTGCCAGTAGTATAGATCAGCAGGCGAACTATGGCTACACCTTC. Translation: CASSIDQQANYGYTF.